This TCR beta chain came from a study of shared clonotypes between healthy human individuals. J lost 6 bases, V lost 2 bases, and 5 bases had no gene match. CDR3 length: 15 amino acids. Germline V gives CDR1 KGHSH, CDR2 LQKENI. Here immunoSEQ multiplex PCR was the method, and the copy in TCRdb shows in-frame clones only, minus some. The sample contains some 490,000 clones, 81% of which appear only once. The genes are TRBV18 and TRBJ2-7; 12 nucleotides line up with TRBD2. The clonotype originates from a woman aged 40 to 55 in good health. Some clones in this sample may be carry-over from other donors' samples. The sample was PBMCs. The CDR3: CASSPTSGRFGEQYF. Written as DNA, the CDR3 is TGTGCCAGCTCACCAACTAGCGGGAGGTTTGGCGAGCAGTACTTC.